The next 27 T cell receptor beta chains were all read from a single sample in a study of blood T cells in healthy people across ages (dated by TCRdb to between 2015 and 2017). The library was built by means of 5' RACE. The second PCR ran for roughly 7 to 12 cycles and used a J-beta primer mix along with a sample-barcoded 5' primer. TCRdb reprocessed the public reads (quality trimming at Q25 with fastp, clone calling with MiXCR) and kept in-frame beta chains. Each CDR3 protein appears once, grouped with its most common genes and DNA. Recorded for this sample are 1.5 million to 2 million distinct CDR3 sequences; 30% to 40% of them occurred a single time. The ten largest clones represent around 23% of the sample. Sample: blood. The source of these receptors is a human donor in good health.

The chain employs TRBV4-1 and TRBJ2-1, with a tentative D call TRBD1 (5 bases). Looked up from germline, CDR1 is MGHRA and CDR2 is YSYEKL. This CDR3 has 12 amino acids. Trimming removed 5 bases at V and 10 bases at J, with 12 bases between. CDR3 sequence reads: CASSSGLAEQFF. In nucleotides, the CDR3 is TGCGCCAGCAGCTCAGGGTTGGCGGAGCAGTTCTTC.

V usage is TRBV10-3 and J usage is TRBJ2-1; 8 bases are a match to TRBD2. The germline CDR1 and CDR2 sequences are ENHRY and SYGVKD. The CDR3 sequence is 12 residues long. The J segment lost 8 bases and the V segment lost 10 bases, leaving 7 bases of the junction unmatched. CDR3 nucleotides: TGTGCCAACCGGGGGGGCGGTGATGAGCAGTTCTTC. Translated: CANRGGGDEQFF.

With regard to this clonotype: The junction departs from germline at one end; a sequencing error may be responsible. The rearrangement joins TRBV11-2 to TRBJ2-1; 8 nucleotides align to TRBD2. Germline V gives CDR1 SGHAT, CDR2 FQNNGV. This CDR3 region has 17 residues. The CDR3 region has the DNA TGTACCAGCAGCTTAGATCGGGTTAGCGGGGAATTCGGGGAGCAGTTCTTC. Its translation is CTSSLDRVSGEFGEQFF.

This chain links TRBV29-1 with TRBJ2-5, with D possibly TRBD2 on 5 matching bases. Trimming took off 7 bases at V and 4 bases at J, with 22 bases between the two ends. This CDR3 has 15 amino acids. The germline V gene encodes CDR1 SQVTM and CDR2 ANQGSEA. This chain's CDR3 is CSGTGIHLLGETQYF. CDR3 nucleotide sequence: TGCAGCGGAACCGGGATCCACCTCCTCGGAGAGACCCAGTACTTC.

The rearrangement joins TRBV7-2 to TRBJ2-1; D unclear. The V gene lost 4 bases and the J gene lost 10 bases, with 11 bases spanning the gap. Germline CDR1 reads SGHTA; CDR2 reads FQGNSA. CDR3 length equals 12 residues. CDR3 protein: CASSSPTVEQFF. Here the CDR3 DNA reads TGTGCCAGCAGCTCCCCGACGGTAGAGCAGTTCTTC.

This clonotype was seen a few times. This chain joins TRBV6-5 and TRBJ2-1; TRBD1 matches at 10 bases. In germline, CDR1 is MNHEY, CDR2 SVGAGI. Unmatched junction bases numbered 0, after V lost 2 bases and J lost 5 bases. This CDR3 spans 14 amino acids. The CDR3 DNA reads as TGTGCCAGCAGTTACGGACAGGGGGACAATGAGCAGTTCTTC. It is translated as CASSYGQGDNEQFF.

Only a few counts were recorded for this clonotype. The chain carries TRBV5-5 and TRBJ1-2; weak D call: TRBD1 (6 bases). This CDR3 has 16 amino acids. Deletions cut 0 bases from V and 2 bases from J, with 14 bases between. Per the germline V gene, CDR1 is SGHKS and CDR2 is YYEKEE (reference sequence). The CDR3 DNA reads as TGTGCCAGCAGCTTGGTTGGGGGCAGCGGGAACTATGGCTACACCTTC. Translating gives CASSLVGGSGNYGYTF.

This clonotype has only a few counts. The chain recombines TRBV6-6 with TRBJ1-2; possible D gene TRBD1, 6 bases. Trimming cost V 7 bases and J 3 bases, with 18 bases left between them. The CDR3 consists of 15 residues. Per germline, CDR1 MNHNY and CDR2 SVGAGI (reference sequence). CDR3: CASTKGQGSHYGYTF. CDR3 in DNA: TGTGCCAGCACCAAAGGCCAGGGGTCCCACTATGGCTACACCTTC.

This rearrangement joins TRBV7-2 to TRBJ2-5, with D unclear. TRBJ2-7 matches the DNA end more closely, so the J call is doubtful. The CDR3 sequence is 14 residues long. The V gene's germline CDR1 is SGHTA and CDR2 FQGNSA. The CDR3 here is CASSLAIIPYEQYF. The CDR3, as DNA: TGTGCCAGCAGCTTAGCGATTATTCCCTACGAGCAGTACTTC.

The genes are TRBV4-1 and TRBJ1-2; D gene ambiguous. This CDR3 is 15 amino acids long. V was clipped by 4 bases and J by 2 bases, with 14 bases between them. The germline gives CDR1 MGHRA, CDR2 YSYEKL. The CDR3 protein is CASSPRSGPNYGYTF. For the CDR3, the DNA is TGCGCCAGCAGCCCCCGTTCAGGCCCCAACTATGGCTACACCTTC.

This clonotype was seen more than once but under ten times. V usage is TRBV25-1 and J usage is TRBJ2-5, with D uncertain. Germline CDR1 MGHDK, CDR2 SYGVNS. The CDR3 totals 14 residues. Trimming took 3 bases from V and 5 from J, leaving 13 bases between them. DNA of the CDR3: TGTGCCAGCAGTGAGGATCCGTCTGGGGAGACCCAGTACTTC. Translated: CASSEDPSGETQYF.

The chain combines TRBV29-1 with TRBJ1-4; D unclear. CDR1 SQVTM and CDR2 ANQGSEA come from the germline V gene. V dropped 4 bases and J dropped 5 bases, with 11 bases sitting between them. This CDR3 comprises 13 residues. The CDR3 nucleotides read TGCAGCGTTGGGGCCTGGCCGAATGAAAAACTGTTTTTT. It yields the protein CSVGAWPNEKLFF. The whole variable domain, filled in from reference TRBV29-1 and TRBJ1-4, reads SAVISQKPSRDICQRGTSLTIQCQVDSQVTMMFWYRQQPGQSLTLIATANQGSEATYESGFVIDKFPISRPNLTFSTLTVSNMSPEDSSIYLCSVGAWPNEKLFFGSGTQLSVL.

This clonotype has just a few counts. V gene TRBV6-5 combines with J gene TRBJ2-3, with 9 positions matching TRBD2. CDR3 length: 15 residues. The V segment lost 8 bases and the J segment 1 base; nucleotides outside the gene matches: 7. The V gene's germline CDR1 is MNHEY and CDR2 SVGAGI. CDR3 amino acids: CASRLRGGGTDTQYF. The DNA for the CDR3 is TGTGCCAGCCGACTGCGGGGGGGGGGCACAGATACGCAGTATTTT.

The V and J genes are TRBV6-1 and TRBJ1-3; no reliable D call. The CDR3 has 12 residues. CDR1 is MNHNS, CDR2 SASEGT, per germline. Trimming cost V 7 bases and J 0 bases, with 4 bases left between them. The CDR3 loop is CASTLSGNTIYF. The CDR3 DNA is TGTGCCAGCACACTCTCTGGAAACACCATATATTTT.

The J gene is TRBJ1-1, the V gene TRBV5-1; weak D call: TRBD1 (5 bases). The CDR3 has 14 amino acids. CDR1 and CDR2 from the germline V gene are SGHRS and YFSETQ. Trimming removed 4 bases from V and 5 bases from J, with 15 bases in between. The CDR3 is CASSPTMGGTEAFF. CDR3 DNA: TGCGCCAGCAGCCCGACGATGGGGGGAACTGAAGCTTTCTTT.

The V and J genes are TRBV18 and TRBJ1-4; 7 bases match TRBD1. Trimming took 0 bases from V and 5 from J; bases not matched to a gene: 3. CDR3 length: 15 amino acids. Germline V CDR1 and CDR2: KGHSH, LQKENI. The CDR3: CASSPPGQPNEKLFF. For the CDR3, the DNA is TGTGCCAGCTCACCACCGGGACAGCCGAATGAAAAACTGTTTTTT.

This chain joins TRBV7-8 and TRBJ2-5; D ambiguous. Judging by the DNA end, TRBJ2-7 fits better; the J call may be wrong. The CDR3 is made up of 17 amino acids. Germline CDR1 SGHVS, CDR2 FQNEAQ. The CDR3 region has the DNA TGTGCCAGCAGCTTAGAATCCGGGTGGGATACTAACTACGAGCAGTACTTC. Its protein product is CASSLESGWDTNYEQYF.

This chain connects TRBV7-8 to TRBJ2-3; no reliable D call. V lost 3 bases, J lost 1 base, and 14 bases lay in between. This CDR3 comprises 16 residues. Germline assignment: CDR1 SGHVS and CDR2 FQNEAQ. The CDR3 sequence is CASSLGRVPRTDTQYF. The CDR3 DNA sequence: TGTGCCAGCAGCTTGGGCCGGGTCCCGCGCACAGATACGCAGTATTTT.

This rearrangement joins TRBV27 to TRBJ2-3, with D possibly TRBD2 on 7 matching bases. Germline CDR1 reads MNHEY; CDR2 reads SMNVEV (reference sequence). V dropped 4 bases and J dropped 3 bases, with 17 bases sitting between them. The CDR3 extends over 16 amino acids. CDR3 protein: CASSSRGGGVTDTQYF. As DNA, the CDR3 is TGTGCCAGCAGTTCTCGGGGAGGGGGTGTTACAGATACGCAGTATTTT.

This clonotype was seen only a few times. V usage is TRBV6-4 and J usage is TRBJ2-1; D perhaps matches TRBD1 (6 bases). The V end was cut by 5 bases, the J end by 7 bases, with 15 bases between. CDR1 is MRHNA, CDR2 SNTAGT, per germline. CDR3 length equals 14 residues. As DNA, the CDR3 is TGTGCCAGCAGTCCAGGGGTCTGGGGGAATGAGCAGTTCTTC. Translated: CASSPGVWGNEQFF.

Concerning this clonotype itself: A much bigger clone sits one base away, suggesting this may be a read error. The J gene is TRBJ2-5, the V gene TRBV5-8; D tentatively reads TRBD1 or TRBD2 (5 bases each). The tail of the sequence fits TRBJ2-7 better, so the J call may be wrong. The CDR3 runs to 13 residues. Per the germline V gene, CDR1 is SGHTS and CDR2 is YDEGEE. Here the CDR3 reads CASSFVGDYEQYF. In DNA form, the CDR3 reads TGTGCCAGCAGCTTCGTGGGGGACTACGAGCAGTACTTC.

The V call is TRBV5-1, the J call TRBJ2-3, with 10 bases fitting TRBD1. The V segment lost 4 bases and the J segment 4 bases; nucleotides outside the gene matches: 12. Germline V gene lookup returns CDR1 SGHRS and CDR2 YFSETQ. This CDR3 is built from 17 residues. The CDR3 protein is CASSPGRGQGTADTQYF. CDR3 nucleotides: TGCGCCAGCAGCCCGGGTAGGGGACAGGGGACTGCAGATACGCAGTATTTT.

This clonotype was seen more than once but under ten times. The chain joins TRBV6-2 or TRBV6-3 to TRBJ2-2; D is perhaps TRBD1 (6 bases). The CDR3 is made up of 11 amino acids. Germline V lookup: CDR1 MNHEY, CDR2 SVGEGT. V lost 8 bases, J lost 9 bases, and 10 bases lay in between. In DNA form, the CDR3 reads TGTGCCAGCGTCAGGGGCCGGGAGCTGTTTTTT. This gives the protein CASVRGRELFF.

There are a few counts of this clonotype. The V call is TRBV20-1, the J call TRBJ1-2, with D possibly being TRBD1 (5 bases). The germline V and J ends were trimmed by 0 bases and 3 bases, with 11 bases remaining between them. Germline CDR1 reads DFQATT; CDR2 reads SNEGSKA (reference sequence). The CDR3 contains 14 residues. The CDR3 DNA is TGCAGTGCTAGAGATCGGGGGTTTTACTATGGCTACACCTTC. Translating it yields CSARDRGFYYGYTF.

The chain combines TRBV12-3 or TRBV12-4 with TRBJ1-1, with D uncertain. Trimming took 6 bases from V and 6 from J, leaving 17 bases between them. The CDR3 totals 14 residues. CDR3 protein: CASSSNAGAAEAFF. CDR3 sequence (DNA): TGTGCCAGCAGCTCGAATGCGGGAGCGGCTGAAGCTTTCTTT.

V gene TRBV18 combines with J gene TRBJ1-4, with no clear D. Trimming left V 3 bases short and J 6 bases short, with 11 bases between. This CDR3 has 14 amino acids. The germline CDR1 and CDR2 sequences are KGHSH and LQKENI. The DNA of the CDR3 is TGTGCCAGCTCACCGGAGGGTTACTATGAAAAACTGTTTTTT. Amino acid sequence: CASSPEGYYEKLFF.

In DNA, the CDR3 is TGCAGCCGCCCGGCGGTAGCGGGGGCCAACAACAATGAGCAGTTCTTC. Amino acid sequence: CSRPAVAGANNNEQFF. The chain employs TRBV20-1 and TRBJ2-1; 9 nucleotides agree with TRBD2. The CDR3 runs to 16 residues. Germline V lookup: CDR1 DFQATT, CDR2 SNEGSKA (reference sequence).